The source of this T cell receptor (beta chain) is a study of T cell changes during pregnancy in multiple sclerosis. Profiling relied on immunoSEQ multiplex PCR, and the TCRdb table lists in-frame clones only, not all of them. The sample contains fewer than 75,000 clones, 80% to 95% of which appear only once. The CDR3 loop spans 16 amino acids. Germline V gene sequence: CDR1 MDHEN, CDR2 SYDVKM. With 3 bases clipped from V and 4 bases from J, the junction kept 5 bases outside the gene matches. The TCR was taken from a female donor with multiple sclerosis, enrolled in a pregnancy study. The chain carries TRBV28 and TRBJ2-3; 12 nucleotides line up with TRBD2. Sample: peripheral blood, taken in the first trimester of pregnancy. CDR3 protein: CASSFLAGGIADTQYF. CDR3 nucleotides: TGTGCCAGCAGTTTCCTAGCGGGAGGGATCGCAGATACGCAGTATTTT.